Shown below are 5 T cell receptor beta chains from a single sample sequenced in a study of cytomegalovirus exposure and HLA in healthy donors (dated 2017 in TCRdb). The library was made by the immunoSEQ multiplex PCR assay. TCRdb mirrors the immuneACCESS table, restricted to in-frame sequences. Some clones are absent from its copies; in checked studies, under half trace to an unresolved V gene, and the reason for the others is unknown. Here the sample has roughly 250,000 clones; about 90% occur a single time. Clones ranked in the top ten supply 0.3% to 0.4% of the sample. The sequenced sample was PBMCs. These receptors were obtained from a woman aged 18 to 35 in good health and CMV-seronegative.

The chain joins TRBV7-2 to TRBJ1-5; no clear D. The germline gives CDR1 SGHTA, CDR2 FQGNSA. This CDR3 contains 13 residues. V lost 5 bases to trimming and J lost 2 bases, with 7 bases between them. The chain's CDR3 is CASSEAGNQPQHF. The CDR3 coding sequence is TGTGCCAGCAGCGAGGCGGGCAATCAGCCCCAGCATTTT.

The chain carries TRBV28 and TRBJ1-2, with D possibly matching TRBD1 (6 bases). The germline V gene encodes CDR1 MDHEN and CDR2 SYDVKM. Between the trimmed V and J ends, which lost 8 bases and 4 bases, there was a span of 23 bases. CDR3 length equals 16 residues. The CDR3 DNA follows: TGTGCCAGCGGAGTCAGCCGGGACAATGATTTCTATGGCTACACCTTC. Its translation is CASGVSRDNDFYGYTF.

The chain combines TRBV7-7 with TRBJ2-5; TRBD2 agrees at 11 bases. The CDR3 runs 18 residues. The germline V gene encodes CDR1 SSHAT and CDR2 FNYEAQ (reference sequence). J was trimmed by 0 bases and V by 1 base; bases with no gene match: 7. In nucleotides, the CDR3 is TGTGCCAGCAGCTTAGGAGCTAGCGGGGGGCAGTACCAAGAGACCCAGTACTTC. It translates to CASSLGASGGQYQETQYF.

This chain connects TRBV19 to TRBJ2-7; D is uncertain. In germline, CDR1 is LNHDA, CDR2 SQIVND (reference sequence). This CDR3 region has 13 residues. V was trimmed by 6 bases and J by 3 bases, leaving 12 bases between them. CDR3 in DNA: TGTGCCAGTAGAGACCTACCTAGCTACGAGCAGTACTTC. Its protein product is CASRDLPSYEQYF.

This clone was recorded once. The V and J genes are TRBV7-9 and TRBJ1-2; 7 nucleotides line up with TRBD1. This CDR3 region has 14 residues. Germline V gives CDR1 SEHNR, CDR2 FQNEAQ (reference sequence). The V segment lost 5 bases and the J segment 3 bases; nucleotides outside the gene matches: 6. This CDR3 reads CASSRQGMDYGYTF. In DNA, the CDR3 is TGTGCCAGCAGCCGACAGGGTATGGACTATGGCTACACCTTC.